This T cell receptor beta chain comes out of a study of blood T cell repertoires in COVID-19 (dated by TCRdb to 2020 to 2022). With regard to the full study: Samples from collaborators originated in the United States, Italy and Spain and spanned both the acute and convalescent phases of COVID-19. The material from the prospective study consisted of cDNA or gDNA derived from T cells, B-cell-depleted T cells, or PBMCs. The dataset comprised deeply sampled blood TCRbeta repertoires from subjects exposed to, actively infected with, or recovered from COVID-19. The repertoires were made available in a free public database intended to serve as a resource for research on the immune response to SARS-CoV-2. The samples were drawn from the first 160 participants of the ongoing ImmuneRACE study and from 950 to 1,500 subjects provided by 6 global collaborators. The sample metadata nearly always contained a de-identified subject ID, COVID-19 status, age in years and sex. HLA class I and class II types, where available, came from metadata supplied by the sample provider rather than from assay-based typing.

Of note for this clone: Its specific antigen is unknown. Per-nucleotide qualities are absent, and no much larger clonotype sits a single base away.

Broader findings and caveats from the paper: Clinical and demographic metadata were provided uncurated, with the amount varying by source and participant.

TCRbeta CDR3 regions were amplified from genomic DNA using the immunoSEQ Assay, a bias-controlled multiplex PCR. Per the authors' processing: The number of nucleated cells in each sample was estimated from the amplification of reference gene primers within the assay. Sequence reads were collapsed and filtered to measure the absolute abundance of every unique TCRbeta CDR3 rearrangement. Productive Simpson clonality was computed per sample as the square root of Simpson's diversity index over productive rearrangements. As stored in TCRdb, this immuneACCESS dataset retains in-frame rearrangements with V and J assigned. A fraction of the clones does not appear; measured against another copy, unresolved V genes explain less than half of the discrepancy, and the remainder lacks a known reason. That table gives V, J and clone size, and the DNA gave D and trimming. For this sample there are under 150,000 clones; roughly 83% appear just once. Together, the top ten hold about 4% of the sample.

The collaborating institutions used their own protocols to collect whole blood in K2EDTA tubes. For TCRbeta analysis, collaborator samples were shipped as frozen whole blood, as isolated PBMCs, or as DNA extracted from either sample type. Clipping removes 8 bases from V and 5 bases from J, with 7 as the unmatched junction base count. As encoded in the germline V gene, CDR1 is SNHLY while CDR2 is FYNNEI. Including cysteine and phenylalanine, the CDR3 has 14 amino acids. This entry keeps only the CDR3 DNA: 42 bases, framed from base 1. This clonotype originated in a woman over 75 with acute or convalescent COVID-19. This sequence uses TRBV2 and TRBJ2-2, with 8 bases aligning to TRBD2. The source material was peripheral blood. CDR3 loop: CASRRLAGTGELFF. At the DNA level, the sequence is TGTGCCAGCCGGCGGCTAGCGGGTACCGGGGAGCTGTTTTTT. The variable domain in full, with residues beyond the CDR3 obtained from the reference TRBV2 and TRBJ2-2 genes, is EPEVTQTPSHQVTQMGQEVILRCVPISNHLYFYWYRQILGQKVEFLVSFYNNEISEKSEIFDDQFSVERPDGSNFTLKIRSTKLEDSAMYFCASRRLAGTGELFFGEGSRLTVL.